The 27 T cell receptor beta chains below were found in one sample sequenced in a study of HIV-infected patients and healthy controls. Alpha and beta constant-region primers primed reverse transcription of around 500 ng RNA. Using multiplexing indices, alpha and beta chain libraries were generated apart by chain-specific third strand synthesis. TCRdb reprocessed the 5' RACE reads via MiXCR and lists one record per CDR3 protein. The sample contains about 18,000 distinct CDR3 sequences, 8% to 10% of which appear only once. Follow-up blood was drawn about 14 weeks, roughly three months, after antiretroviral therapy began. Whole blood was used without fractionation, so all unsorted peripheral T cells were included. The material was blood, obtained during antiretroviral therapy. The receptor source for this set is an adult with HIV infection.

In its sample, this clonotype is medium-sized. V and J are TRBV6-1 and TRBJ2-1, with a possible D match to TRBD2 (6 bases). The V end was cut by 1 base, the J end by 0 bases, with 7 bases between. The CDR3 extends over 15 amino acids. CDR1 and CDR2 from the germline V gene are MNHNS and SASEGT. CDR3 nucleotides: TGTGCCAGCAGTGAAGTAGCGGACTCCTACAATGAGCAGTTCTTC. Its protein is CASSEVADSYNEQFF.

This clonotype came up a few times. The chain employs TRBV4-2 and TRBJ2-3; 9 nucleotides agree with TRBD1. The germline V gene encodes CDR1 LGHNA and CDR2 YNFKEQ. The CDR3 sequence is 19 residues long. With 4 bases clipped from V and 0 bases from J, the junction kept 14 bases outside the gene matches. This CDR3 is CASSPRTDRGFRSTDTQYF. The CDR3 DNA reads TGTGCCAGCAGCCCACGAACGGACAGGGGTTTTCGAAGCACAGATACGCAGTATTTT.

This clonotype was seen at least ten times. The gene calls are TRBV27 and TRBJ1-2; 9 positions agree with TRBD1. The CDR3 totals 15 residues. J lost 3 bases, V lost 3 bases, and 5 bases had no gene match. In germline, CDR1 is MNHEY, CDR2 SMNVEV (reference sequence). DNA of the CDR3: TGTGCCAGCAGTTTCCGGGACAGGGCTCACTATGGCTACACCTTC. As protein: CASSFRDRAHYGYTF.

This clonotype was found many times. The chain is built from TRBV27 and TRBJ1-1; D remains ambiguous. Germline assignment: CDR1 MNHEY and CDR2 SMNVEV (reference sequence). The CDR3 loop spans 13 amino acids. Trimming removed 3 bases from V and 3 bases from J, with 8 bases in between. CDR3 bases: TGTGCCAGCAGTTTTTGGCGGGACACTGAAGCTTTCTTT. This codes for CASSFWRDTEAFF.

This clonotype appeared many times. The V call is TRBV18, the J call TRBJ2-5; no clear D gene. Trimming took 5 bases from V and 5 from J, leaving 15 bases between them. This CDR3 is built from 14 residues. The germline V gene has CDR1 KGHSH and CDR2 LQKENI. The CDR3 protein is CASSSGQRQETQYF. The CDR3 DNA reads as TGTGCCAGCTCATCGGGCCAACGCCAGGAGACCCAGTACTTC.

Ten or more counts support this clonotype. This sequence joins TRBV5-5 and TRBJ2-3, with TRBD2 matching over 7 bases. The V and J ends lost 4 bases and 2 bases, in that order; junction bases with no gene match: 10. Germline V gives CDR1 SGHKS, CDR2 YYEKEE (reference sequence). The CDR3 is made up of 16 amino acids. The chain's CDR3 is CASSPVPAGYTDTQYF. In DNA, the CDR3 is TGTGCCAGCAGCCCTGTCCCAGCGGGATACACAGATACGCAGTATTTT. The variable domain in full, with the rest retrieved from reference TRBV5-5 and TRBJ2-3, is DAGVTQSPTHLIKTRGQQVTLRCSPISGHKSVSWYQQVLGQGPQFIFQYYEKEERGRGNFPDRFSARQFPNYSSELNVNALLLGDSALYLCASSPVPAGYTDTQYFGPGTRLTVL.

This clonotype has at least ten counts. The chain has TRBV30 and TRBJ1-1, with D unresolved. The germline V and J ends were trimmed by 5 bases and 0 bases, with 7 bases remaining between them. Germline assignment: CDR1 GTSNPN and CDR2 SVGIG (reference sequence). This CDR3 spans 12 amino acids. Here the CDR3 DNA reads TGTGCCTGGCAAGAAATGAACACTGAAGCTTTCTTT. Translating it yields CAWQEMNTEAFF. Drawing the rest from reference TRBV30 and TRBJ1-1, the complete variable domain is SQTIHQWPATLVQPVGSPLSLECTVEGTSNPNLYWYRQAAGRGLQLLFYSVGIGQISSEVPQNLSASRPQDRQFILSSKKLLLSDSGFYLCAWQEMNTEAFFGQGTRLTVV.

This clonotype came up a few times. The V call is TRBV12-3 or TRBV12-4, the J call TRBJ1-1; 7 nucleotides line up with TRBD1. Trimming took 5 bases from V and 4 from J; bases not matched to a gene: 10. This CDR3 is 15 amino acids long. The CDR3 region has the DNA TGTGCCAGCAGTCCCATACAGGGGAGGGTCACTGAAGCTTTCTTT. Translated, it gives CASSPIQGRVTEAFF.

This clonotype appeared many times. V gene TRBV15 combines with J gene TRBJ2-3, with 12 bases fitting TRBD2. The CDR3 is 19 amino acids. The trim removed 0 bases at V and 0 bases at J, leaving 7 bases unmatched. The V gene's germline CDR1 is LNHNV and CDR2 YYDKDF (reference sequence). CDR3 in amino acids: CATSRDYLGTSGSTDTQYF. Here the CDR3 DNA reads TGTGCCACCAGCAGAGATTACCTCGGGACTAGCGGGAGCACAGATACGCAGTATTTT.

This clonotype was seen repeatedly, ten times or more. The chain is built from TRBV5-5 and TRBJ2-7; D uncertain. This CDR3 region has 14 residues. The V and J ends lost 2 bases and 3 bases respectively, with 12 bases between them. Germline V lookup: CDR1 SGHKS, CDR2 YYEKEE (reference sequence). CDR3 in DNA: TGTGCCAGCAGCTTTTCAACATCTAACTACGAGCAGTACTTC. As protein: CASSFSTSNYEQYF. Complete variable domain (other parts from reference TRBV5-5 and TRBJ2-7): DAGVTQSPTHLIKTRGQQVTLRCSPISGHKSVSWYQQVLGQGPQFIFQYYEKEERGRGNFPDRFSARQFPNYSSELNVNALLLGDSALYLCASSFSTSNYEQYFGPGTRLTVT.

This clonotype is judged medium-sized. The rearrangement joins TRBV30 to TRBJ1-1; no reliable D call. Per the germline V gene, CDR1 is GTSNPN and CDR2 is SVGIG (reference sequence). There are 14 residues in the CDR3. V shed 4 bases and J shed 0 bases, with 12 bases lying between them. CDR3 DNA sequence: TGTGCCTGGACGAACGGCATCCTGAACACTGAAGCTTTCTTT. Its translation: CAWTNGILNTEAFF.

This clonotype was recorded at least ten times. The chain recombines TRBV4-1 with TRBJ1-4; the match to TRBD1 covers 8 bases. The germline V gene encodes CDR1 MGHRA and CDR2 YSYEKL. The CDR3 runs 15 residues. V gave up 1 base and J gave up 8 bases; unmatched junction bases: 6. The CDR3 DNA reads TGCGCCAGCAGCCAAGGGACAGGGTCTCTCGAAAAACTGTTTTTT. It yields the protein CASSQGTGSLEKLFF.

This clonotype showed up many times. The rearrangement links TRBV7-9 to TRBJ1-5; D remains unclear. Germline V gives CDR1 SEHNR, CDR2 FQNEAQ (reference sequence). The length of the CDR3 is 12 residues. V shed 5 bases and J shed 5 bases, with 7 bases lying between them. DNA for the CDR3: TGTGCCAGCAGCGGCCGCGATCAGCCCCAGCATTTT. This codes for CASSGRDQPQHF.

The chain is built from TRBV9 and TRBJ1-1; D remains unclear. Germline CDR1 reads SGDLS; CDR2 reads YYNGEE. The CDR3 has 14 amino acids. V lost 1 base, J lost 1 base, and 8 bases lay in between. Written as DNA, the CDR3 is TGTGCCAGCAGCGTATTCGACGGGAACACTGAAGCTTTCTTT. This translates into CASSVFDGNTEAFF.

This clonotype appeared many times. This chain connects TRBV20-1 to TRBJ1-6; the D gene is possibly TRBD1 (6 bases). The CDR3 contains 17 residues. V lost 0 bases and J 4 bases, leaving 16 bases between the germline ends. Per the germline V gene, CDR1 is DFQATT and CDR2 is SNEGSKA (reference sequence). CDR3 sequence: CSARDDGGGNYNSPLHF. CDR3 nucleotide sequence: TGCAGTGCTAGAGATGATGGGGGGGGCAATTATAATTCACCCCTCCACTTT.

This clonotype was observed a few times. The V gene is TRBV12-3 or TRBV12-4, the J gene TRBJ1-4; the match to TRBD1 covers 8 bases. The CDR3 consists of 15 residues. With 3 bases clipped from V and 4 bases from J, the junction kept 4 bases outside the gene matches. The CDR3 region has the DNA TGTGCCAGCAGTTTTTTTGGACAGGGTAATGAAAAACTGTTTTTT. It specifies CASSFFGQGNEKLFF.

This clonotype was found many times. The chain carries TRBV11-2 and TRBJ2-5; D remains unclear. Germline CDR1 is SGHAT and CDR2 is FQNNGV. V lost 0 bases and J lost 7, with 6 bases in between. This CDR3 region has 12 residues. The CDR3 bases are TGTGCCAGCAGCTTAGATGGGTGGACCCAGTACTTC. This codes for CASSLDGWTQYF.

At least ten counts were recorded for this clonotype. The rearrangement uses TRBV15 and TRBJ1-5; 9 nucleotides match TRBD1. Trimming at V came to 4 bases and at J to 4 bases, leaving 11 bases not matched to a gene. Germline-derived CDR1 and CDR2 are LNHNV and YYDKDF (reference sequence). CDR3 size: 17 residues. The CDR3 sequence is CATSTGQGPIGNQPQHF. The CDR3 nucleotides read TGTGCCACCAGCACCGGACAGGGGCCTATCGGAAATCAGCCCCAGCATTTT. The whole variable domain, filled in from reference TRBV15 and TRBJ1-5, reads DAMVIQNPRYQVTQFGKPVTLSCSQTLNHNVMYWYQQKSSQAPKLLFHYYDKDFNNEADTPDNFQSRRPNTSFCFLDIRSPGLGDTAMYLCATSTGQGPIGNQPQHFGDGTRLSIL.

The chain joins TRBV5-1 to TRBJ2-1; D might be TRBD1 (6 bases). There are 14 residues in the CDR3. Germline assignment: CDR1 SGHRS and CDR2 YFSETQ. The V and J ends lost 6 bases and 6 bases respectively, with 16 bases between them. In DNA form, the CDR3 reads TGCGCCAGCAAGATATCCTGGGGGCCCAATGAGCAGTTCTTC. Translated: CASKISWGPNEQFF.

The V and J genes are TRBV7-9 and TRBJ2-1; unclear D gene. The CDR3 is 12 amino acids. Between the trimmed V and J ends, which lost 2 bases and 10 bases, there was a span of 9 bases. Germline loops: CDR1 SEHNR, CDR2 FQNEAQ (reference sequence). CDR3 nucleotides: TGTGCCAGCAGCTTAATGAAGGACGAGCAGTTCTTC. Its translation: CASSLMKDEQFF.

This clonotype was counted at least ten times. The CDR3 protein is CASSLLSGDYIHEKLFF. The CDR3 DNA reads as TGTGCCAGCAGCTTATTATCGGGGGACTACATTCATGAAAAACTGTTTTTT. V and J are TRBV11-2 and TRBJ1-4, with D tentatively TRBD1 (5 bases). Between the trimmed V and J ends, which lost 2 bases and 6 bases, there was a span of 19 bases. Germline loops: CDR1 SGHAT, CDR2 FQNNGV. The CDR3 is made up of 17 amino acids.

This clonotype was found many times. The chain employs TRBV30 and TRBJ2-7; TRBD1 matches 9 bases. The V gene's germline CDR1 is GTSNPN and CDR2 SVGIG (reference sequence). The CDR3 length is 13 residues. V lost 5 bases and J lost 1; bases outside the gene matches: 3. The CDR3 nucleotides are TGTGCCTGGGGGGGGACAGGGTCCTACGAGCAGTACTTC. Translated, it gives CAWGGTGSYEQYF.

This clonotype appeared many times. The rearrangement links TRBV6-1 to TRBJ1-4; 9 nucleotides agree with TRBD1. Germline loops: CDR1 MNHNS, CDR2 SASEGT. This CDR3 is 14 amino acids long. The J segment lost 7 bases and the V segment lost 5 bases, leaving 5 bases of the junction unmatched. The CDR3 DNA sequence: TGTGCCAGCAGTTTCGGACAGGGGCGTGAAAAACTGTTTTTT. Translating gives CASSFGQGREKLFF.

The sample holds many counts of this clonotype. For the CDR3, the DNA is TGCAGTGTGGGCAGGGATGACCTTGAGGGTTCACCCCTCCACTTT. Protein: CSVGRDDLEGSPLHF. The J gene is TRBJ1-6, the V gene TRBV20-1; the D gene is possibly TRBD1 (5 bases). The CDR3 has 15 residues. Looked up from germline, CDR1 is DFQATT and CDR2 is SNEGSKA (reference sequence). The V end was cut by 7 bases, the J end by 9 bases, with 22 bases between.

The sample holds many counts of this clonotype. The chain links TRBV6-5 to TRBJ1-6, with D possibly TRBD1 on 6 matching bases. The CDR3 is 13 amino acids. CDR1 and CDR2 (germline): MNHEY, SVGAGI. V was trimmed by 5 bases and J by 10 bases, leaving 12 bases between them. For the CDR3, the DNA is TGTGCCAGCAGTCCAGGGGAGAGCTCACCCCTCCACTTT. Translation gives CASSPGESSPLHF.

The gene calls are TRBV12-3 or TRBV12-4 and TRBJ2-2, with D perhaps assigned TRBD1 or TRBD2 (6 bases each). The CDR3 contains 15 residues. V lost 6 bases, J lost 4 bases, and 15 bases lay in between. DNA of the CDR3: TGTGCCAGCAGCCGAGGAGGGGGAGGCACCGGGGAGCTGTTTTTT. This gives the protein CASSRGGGGTGELFF.

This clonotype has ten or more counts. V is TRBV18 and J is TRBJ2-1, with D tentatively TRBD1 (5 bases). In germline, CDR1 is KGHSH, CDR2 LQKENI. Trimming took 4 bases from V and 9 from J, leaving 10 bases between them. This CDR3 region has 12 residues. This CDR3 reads CASSRGHLEQFF. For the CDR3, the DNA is TGTGCCAGCTCACGTGGACATCTTGAGCAGTTCTTC. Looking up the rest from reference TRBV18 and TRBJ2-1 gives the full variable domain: NAGVMQNPRHLVRRRGQEARLRCSPMKGHSHVYWYRQLPEEGLKFMVYLQKENIIDESGMPKERFSAEFPKEGPSILRIQQVVRGDSAAYFCASSRGHLEQFFGPGTRLTVL.